This entry concerns a single T cell receptor beta chain. The source of the sample is a study of cytomegalovirus exposure and HLA in healthy donors. The ends lost 6 bases at V and 1 base at J; junction bases unmatched: 6. Germline CDR1 reads MNHNS; CDR2 reads SASEGT. The length of the CDR3 is 15 residues. Both 60 Vbeta primers and 13 Jbeta primers went into the PCR. The method was immunoSEQ multiplex PCR; TCRdb's version includes in-frame clones alone and lacks a portion of them. In the table there are approximately 120,000 clones, around 80% of which are singletons. J is TRBJ1-5 and V is TRBV6-1; the match to TRBD1 covers 7 bases. Specimen: PBMCs. This TCR was recovered from a woman aged 25-40 years in good health and CMV-seronegative. The CDR3: CASRIDRASNQPQHF. As DNA, the CDR3 is TGTGCCAGCAGAATAGACAGGGCCAGCAATCAGCCCCAGCATTTT.